The TCR beta chain described here comes from a study of shared clonotypes between healthy human individuals. Notes on the study in general: Estimated richness was generally greater in naive than memory subsets. The naive CD4 repertoires of a few donors were compared, and roughly 5% of clonotypes were shared. Non-shared clonotypes had lower generation probabilities than those shared by all four donors. The study's rarefaction showed incomplete sorted-subset sequencing despite large depth.

Some clones are missing from TCRdb's copy, which holds only in-frame ones; the method was immunoSEQ multiplex PCR. The sample lists around 2.3 million clones; around 95% were seen once. About this clone: No antigen is known for it.

Germline CDR1 is GTSNPN and CDR2 is SVGIG (reference sequence). V shed 4 bases and J shed 6 bases, with 13 bases lying between them. This CDR3 has 12 amino acids. J is TRBJ2-7 and V is TRBV30, with a possible D match to TRBD1 (8 bases). The specimen sequenced was naive CD4+ T cells sorted from blood. The subset here: CD45RA+ positively selected. This clonotype originated in a man aged 18 to 30 in good health. CDR3 sequence: CAWKRDRSEQYF. The CDR3 nucleotides are TGTGCCTGGAAGCGGGACAGGTCCGAGCAGTACTTC.